The 32 T cell receptor beta chains reported below all come from one sample, sequenced in a study of blood T cell repertoires in COVID-19. The data were produced by immunoSEQ multiplex PCR, yet TCRdb's version contains in-frame clones alone and is incomplete. The repertoire holds roughly 200,000 clones, with over 60% as singletons. Sequencing was done on a sample of peripheral blood. These receptors all come from a woman in her 70s with acute or convalescent COVID-19.

The chain has TRBV15 and TRBJ2-2; D may be TRBD1 (5 bases). The V and J ends lost 1 base and 4 bases respectively, with 10 bases between them. This CDR3 is 15 amino acids long. The germline gives CDR1 LNHNV, CDR2 YYDKDF (reference sequence). CDR3 sequence reads: CATSRGQRTTGELFF. As DNA, the CDR3 is TGTGCCACCAGCAGAGGACAGAGGACCACCGGGGAGCTGTTTTTT.

The rearrangement links TRBV2 to TRBJ2-1; possibly TRBD2 for D (5 bases). The CDR3 has 14 residues. The V gene's germline CDR1 is SNHLY and CDR2 FYNNEI. With 1 base removed from V and 9 bases from J, the gap between germline ends came to 13 bases. The CDR3 spells CASSEVRAGSEQFF. Written as DNA, the CDR3 is TGTGCCAGCAGTGAAGTTAGGGCGGGCAGTGAGCAGTTCTTC.

The V gene is TRBV18, the J gene TRBJ1-5; D is ambiguous. The V end was cut by 1 base, the J end by 7 bases, with 11 bases between. Germline CDR1 KGHSH, CDR2 LQKENI. There are 14 residues in the CDR3. The chain's CDR3 is CASSPQGVGQPQHF. The CDR3 DNA sequence: TGTGCCAGCTCACCACAGGGAGTCGGGCAGCCCCAGCATTTT.

The sample holds one count of this clone. The V and J genes are TRBV27 and TRBJ1-1, with a possible D match to TRBD1 (5 bases). CDR3 length: 15 amino acids. V was cut by 5 bases and J by 1 base, with 14 bases left in between. Germline CDR1 MNHEY, CDR2 SMNVEV (reference sequence). Here the CDR3 reads CASSENGHQNTEAFF. As DNA, the CDR3 is TGTGCCAGCAGTGAAAATGGACACCAGAACACTGAAGCTTTCTTT.

This chain joins TRBV6-5 and TRBJ2-7; a possible D gene is TRBD1 (6 bases). V was trimmed by 5 bases and J by 5 bases, leaving 19 bases between them. Germline values: CDR1 MNHEY, CDR2 SVGAGI. The CDR3 extends over 15 amino acids. The CDR3 protein is CASSKNRVPRDEQYF. CDR3 sequence (DNA): TGTGCCAGCAGTAAAAACAGGGTACCTCGGGACGAGCAGTACTTC.

The chain is built from TRBV3-1 (or the pseudogene TRBV3-2) and TRBJ1-1; D is possibly TRBD1 (5 bases). The CDR3 has 15 amino acids. Germline V gene lookup returns CDR1 LGHDT and CDR2 YNNKEL (reference sequence). V was trimmed by 1 base and J by 1 base, leaving 10 bases between them. In DNA, the CDR3 is TGTGCCAGCAGCCAAGGGGGCAGGGCGAACACTGAAGCTTTCTTT. Protein product: CASSQGGRANTEAFF.

The rearrangement uses TRBV28 and TRBJ1-2; 7 positions agree with TRBD1. Germline loops: CDR1 MDHEN, CDR2 SYDVKM. V shed 6 bases, J shed 8 bases, and the junction held 12 bases outside the gene matches. The CDR3 has 14 amino acids. The CDR3 region is CASSRTGTVEGYTF. CDR3 DNA sequence: TGTGCCAGCAGCCGAACCGGGACAGTGGAGGGCTACACCTTC.

The chain couples TRBV18 to TRBJ2-2; perhaps TRBD1 as D (5 bases). With 4 bases removed from V and 4 bases from J, the gap between germline ends came to 10 bases. Germline V lookup: CDR1 KGHSH, CDR2 LQKENI. The CDR3 covers 14 residues. The CDR3 nucleotides are TGTGCCAGCTCACAGAAGGACATCACCGGGGAGCTGTTTTTT. This gives the protein CASSQKDITGELFF. Filled out from reference TRBV18 and TRBJ2-2, the complete variable domain reads NAGVMQNPRHLVRRRGQEARLRCSPMKGHSHVYWYRQLPEEGLKFMVYLQKENIIDESGMPKERFSAEFPKEGPSILRIQQVVRGDSAAYFCASSQKDITGELFFGEGSRLTVL.

This clone was seen a handful of times. The genes are TRBV7-2 and TRBJ1-3, with TRBD1 as a possible D gene (6 bases). Trimming cost V 5 bases and J 0 bases, with 14 bases left between them. The length of the CDR3 is 16 residues. The germline V gene encodes CDR1 SGHTA and CDR2 FQGNSA. In DNA form, the CDR3 reads TGTGCCAGCAGCCTGCGGGGGGCCAGCTCTGGAAACACCATATATTTT. Its protein is CASSLRGASSGNTIYF.

The chain has TRBV5-1 and TRBJ1-1, with TRBD1 as a possible D gene (6 bases). V dropped 0 bases and J dropped 4 bases, with 10 bases sitting between them. Germline V CDR1 and CDR2: SGHRS, YFSETQ. The CDR3 is made up of 14 amino acids. The CDR3 loop is CASSLGQGITEAFF. The CDR3 DNA sequence: TGCGCCAGCAGCTTGGGCCAGGGGATCACTGAAGCTTTCTTT.

This clone was counted only a few times. This chain uses TRBV28 with TRBJ1-6; 7 nucleotides align to TRBD1. V lost 3 bases and J lost 8; bases outside the gene matches: 10. CDR1 is MDHEN, CDR2 SYDVKM, per germline. CDR3 length: 16 amino acids. The DNA of the CDR3 is TGTGCCAGCAGTTTGGGCGGACAGGTTGGGGATTCACCCCTCCACTTT. Translated: CASSLGGQVGDSPLHF.

The V and J genes are TRBV29-1 and TRBJ1-3; 8 bases are shared with TRBD1. The CDR3 contains 15 residues. Germline CDR1 is SQVTM and CDR2 is ANQGSEA. V gave up 0 bases and J gave up 4 bases; unmatched junction bases: 5. CDR3 in amino acids: CSVEDRGRLGNTIYF. CDR3 DNA sequence: TGCAGCGTTGAAGACAGGGGGCGCTTGGGAAACACCATATATTTT.

The chain combines TRBV7-9 with TRBJ2-5; D may be TRBD1 (5 bases). Between the trimmed V and J ends, which lost 5 bases and 1 base, there was a span of 11 bases. The CDR3 consists of 14 residues. From germline, CDR1 is SEHNR and CDR2 FQNEAQ (reference sequence). CDR3 nucleotide sequence: TGTGCCAGCAGCCCGAACAGGATCCAAGAGACCCAGTACTTC. It yields the protein CASSPNRIQETQYF.

The chain joins TRBV29-1 to TRBJ1-5; TRBD1 aligns across 10 bases. Trimming cost V 6 bases and J 7 bases; bases outside gene matches: 3. This CDR3 spans 12 amino acids. Germline V gene lookup returns CDR1 SQVTM and CDR2 ANQGSEA. The CDR3, as DNA: TGCAGCGTCGGGACAGGGGACCAGCCCCAGCATTTT. It codes for CSVGTGDQPQHF.

This sequence joins TRBV30 and TRBJ2-3, with TRBD2 identical over 11 bases. The CDR3 has 15 residues. V dropped 1 base and J dropped 6; count of bases not matched to a gene: 6. Germline CDR1 reads GTSNPN; CDR2 reads SVGIG (reference sequence). The CDR3 DNA reads as TGTGCCTGGAGTGGTAGCGGGAGGGGCATGGATACGCAGTATTTT. Protein: CAWSGSGRGMDTQYF.

The chain has TRBV9 and TRBJ1-3; the D is unclear. CDR1 and CDR2 from the germline V gene are SGDLS and YYNGEE. V shed 3 bases and J shed 0 bases, with 7 bases lying between them. The CDR3 sequence is 14 residues long. The CDR3 loop reads CASSAQASGNTIYF. The CDR3 coding sequence is TGTGCCAGCAGCGCCCAGGCCTCTGGAAACACCATATATTTT.

V usage is TRBV5-1 and J usage is TRBJ2-1, with D unclear. This CDR3 region has 14 residues. Germline V gene sequence: CDR1 SGHRS, CDR2 YFSETQ. The V end was cut by 0 bases, the J end by 2 bases, with 6 bases between. CDR3 coding DNA: TGCGCCAGCAGCTTGGAAGCCACCTACAATGAGCAGTTCTTC. This encodes CASSLEATYNEQFF.

Regarding this clone: An end of the junction differs from the germline gene, which may be a read error. The V call is TRBV5-1, the J call TRBJ2-2, with TRBD1 matching 8 bases. There are 17 residues in the CDR3. Germline V CDR1 and CDR2: SGHRS, YFSETQ. This CDR3 is CASSLAMGQVNAGELFF. The CDR3 bases are TGCGCCAGCAGCTTGGCCATGGGACAGGTGAACGCCGGGGAGCTGTTTTTT.

V is TRBV18 and J is TRBJ1-2; tentatively, D is TRBD1 (5 bases). Germline CDR1 reads KGHSH; CDR2 reads LQKENI. The CDR3 runs to 14 residues. Between the trimmed V and J ends, which lost 3 bases and 5 bases, there was a span of 13 bases. CDR3 DNA sequence: TGTGCCAGCTCACCTGCGGGGCTTCGGTATGGCTACACCTTC. Translating gives CASSPAGLRYGYTF.

This chain uses TRBV24-1 with TRBJ2-3; perhaps TRBD2 as D (6 bases). The ends were cut back, 3 bases at V and 0 bases at J, with 12 bases in the middle. The CDR3 is made up of 16 amino acids. Germline loops: CDR1 KGHDR, CDR2 SFDVKD. The CDR3 DNA reads TGTGCCACCAGTGATATGGCGGGATCTAGCACAGATACGCAGTATTTT. Residues: CATSDMAGSSTDTQYF.

V usage is TRBV20-1 and J usage is TRBJ2-1; 10 bases fit TRBD2. CDR3 length equals 15 residues. V was pared by 3 bases and J by 7 bases, with 9 bases of the junction left unmatched. Germline V CDR1 and CDR2: DFQATT, SNEGSKA (reference sequence). The CDR3 sequence: CSASMSGRALNEQFF. The DNA for the CDR3 is TGCAGTGCTAGTATGAGCGGGAGGGCGTTGAATGAGCAGTTCTTC.

The chain employs TRBV6-1 and TRBJ1-1; the match to TRBD1 covers 8 bases. The CDR3 is 14 residues long. Trimming took 3 bases from V and 4 from J; bases not matched to a gene: 4. CDR1 is MNHNS, CDR2 SASEGT, per germline. CDR3 residues: CASSDRGLVTEAFF. For the CDR3, the DNA is TGTGCCAGCAGTGACAGGGGGCTCGTCACTGAAGCTTTCTTT.

This clone has just one count. The V gene is TRBV20-1, the J gene TRBJ2-7; 7 nucleotides match TRBD1. Trimming cost V 6 bases and J 6 bases; bases outside gene matches: 5. There are 11 residues in the CDR3. Germline loops: CDR1 DFQATT, CDR2 SNEGSKA (reference sequence). The chain's CDR3 is CSATTGAEQYF. The CDR3 DNA sequence: TGCAGTGCGACAACAGGGGCCGAGCAGTACTTC.

This sequence joins TRBV29-1 and TRBJ1-5, with D perhaps matching TRBD1 (5 bases). Trimming removed 4 bases at V and 1 base at J, with 5 bases between. This CDR3 is built from 12 residues. Per the germline V gene, CDR1 is SQVTM and CDR2 is ANQGSEA. CDR3 bases: TGCAGCGTTGCAGGGAGCAATCAGCCCCAGCATTTT. Its protein is CSVAGSNQPQHF.

V and J are TRBV4-1 and TRBJ2-2; 9 bases match TRBD2. CDR1 is MGHRA, CDR2 YSYEKL, per germline. The CDR3 has 18 amino acids. The J segment lost 3 bases and the V segment lost 0 bases, leaving 8 bases of the junction unmatched. This CDR3 is CASSQDRGSGSYTGELFF. CDR3 nucleotides: TGCGCCAGCAGCCAAGATCGAGGTAGCGGGAGTTACACCGGGGAGCTGTTTTTT.

CDR3 DNA sequence: TGTGCCAGCGCCCTACTATTGCAGTACTTC. Protein sequence: CASALLLQYF. The rearrangement uses TRBV5-8 and TRBJ2-7; the D is unclear. Germline lookup yields CDR1 SGHTS and CDR2 YDEGEE. The CDR3 is made up of 10 amino acids. V lost 7 bases, J lost 9 bases, and 11 bases lay in between.

The rearrangement uses TRBV5-4 and TRBJ2-7, with TRBD1 identical over 10 bases. CDR3 length: 16 residues. Unmatched junction bases numbered 9, after V lost 4 bases and J lost 2 bases. Germline loops: CDR1 SGHNT, CDR2 YYREEE (reference sequence). The CDR3 region is CASSAGQGRQAYEQYF. The CDR3 DNA sequence: TGTGCCAGCAGCGCGGGACAGGGGCGCCAAGCCTACGAGCAGTACTTC. The whole variable domain, remainder taken from reference TRBV5-4 and TRBJ2-7, is ETGVTQSPTHLIKTRGQQVTLRCSSQSGHNTVSWYQQALGQGPQFIFQYYREEENGRGNFPPRFSGLQFPNYSSELNVNALELDDSALYLCASSAGQGRQAYEQYFGPGTRLTVT.

The chain is built from TRBV6-5 and TRBJ1-4, with 10 bases matching TRBD1. CDR1 is MNHEY and CDR2 is SVGAGI in the germline V gene. Trimming at V came to 4 bases and at J to 8 bases, leaving 4 bases not matched to a gene. The CDR3 runs 14 residues. Here the CDR3 DNA reads TGTGCCAGCAGTTCGGGGACAGGGGAGGAAAAACTGTTTTTT. This gives the protein CASSSGTGEEKLFF.

This clone appeared once. The chain carries TRBV15 and TRBJ1-1; 7 nucleotides agree with TRBD1. CDR3 length: 13 residues. V was clipped by 0 bases and J by 10 bases; unmatched bases: 5. CDR1 and CDR2 from the germline V gene are LNHNV and YYDKDF (reference sequence). The CDR3 here is CATSRDETGSAFF. The DNA of the CDR3 is TGTGCCACCAGCAGAGATGAGACAGGGTCAGCTTTCTTT.

The gene calls are TRBV24-1 and TRBJ1-2; no firm D call. V dropped 1 base and J dropped 1 base, with 6 bases sitting between them. Germline V gives CDR1 KGHDR, CDR2 SFDVKD. CDR3 length: 14 amino acids. The DNA of the CDR3 is TGTGCCACCAGTGATTTTTACAGTAACTATGGCTACACCTTC. As protein: CATSDFYSNYGYTF.

The chain has TRBV5-1 and TRBJ2-2; a weak D match, TRBD1 (6 bases). Trimming left V 4 bases short and J 3 bases short, with 10 bases between. Germline-derived CDR1 and CDR2 are SGHRS and YFSETQ. The CDR3 has 14 residues. The CDR3 nucleotides are TGCGCCAGCAGCCCAAAGGGGGACACCGGGGAGCTGTTTTTT. Translated: CASSPKGDTGELFF.

The chain employs TRBV19 and TRBJ2-5, with 11 bases matching TRBD2. The germline CDR1 and CDR2 sequences are LNHDA and SQIVND (reference sequence). The CDR3 is 16 amino acids. V shed 4 bases and J 0 bases; nucleotides not matched to a gene: 4. Here the CDR3 reads CASSTSSGRNQETQYF. CDR3 coding DNA: TGTGCCAGTAGTACATCTAGCGGGAGGAACCAAGAGACCCAGTACTTC.